Listed here are 20 T cell receptor beta chains from one sample, sequenced in a study of T cell repertoires in cytomegalovirus infection. No antigen is known for these receptors. TCRdb reprocessed the reads with MiXCR, giving one entry per CDR3 protein. This table holds hundreds of thousands of distinct CDR3 sequences, less than 35% found once. The material sequenced was cultured CD8+ T cells from PBMCs, taken from culture after CMV antigen stimulation. These receptors all stem from a human donor in good health (CMV status not recorded). Some clones in this sample may be carry-over from other donors' samples.

The CDR3: CASSPWTGGFGGELFF. In DNA, the CDR3 is TGTGCCAGCAGCCCCTGGACAGGGGGATTCGGCGGGGAGCTGTTTTTT. This chain connects TRBV7-8 to TRBJ2-2, with TRBD1 matching over 10 bases. Germline CDR1 is SGHVS and CDR2 is FQNEAQ. Losses at the gene ends were 5 bases for V and 7 bases for J; bases not matched to a gene: 10. This CDR3 region has 16 residues. Full variable domain (missing parts from reference TRBV7-8 and TRBJ2-2): GAGVSQSPRYKVAKRGQDVALRCDPISGHVSLFWYQQALGQGPEFLTYFQNEAQLDKSGLPSDRFFAERPEGSVSTLKIQRTQQEDSAVYLCASSPWTGGFGGELFFGEGSRLTVL.

This clonotype appeared a few times. J is TRBJ2-7 and V is TRBV6-1; D ambiguous. The CDR3 runs to 13 residues. The V and J ends lost 0 bases and 2 bases respectively, with 5 bases between them. The germline V gene has CDR1 MNHNS and CDR2 SASEGT. The DNA of the CDR3 is TGTGCCAGCAGTGAAGCGGCAGCCTACGAGCAGTACGTC. This gives the protein CASSEAAAYEQYV.

This chain links TRBV7-8 with TRBJ1-3, with D possibly being TRBD1 (5 bases). Germline values: CDR1 SGHVS, CDR2 FQNEAQ. CDR3 length equals 16 residues. V was shortened by 1 base and J by 4 bases, with 14 bases between the two germline ends. The CDR3 nucleotides are TGTGCCAGCAGCTTAGGACAGTACGTTCCCGGAAACACCATATATTTT. Encoded protein: CASSLGQYVPGNTIYF.

The chain links TRBV6-2 or TRBV6-3 to TRBJ1-1; TRBD1 is a possible D gene (6 bases). V lost 3 bases to trimming and J lost 6 bases, with 14 bases between them. The germline CDR1 and CDR2 sequences are MNHEY and SVGEGT. The CDR3 runs to 14 residues. CDR3 sequence: CASSYSGGPAEAFF. CDR3 DNA sequence: TGTGCCAGCAGTTATAGCGGGGGGCCTGCTGAAGCTTTCTTT.

The chain combines TRBV7-4 with TRBJ1-2, with 11 bases lining up with TRBD1. J was trimmed by 6 bases and V by 5 bases; bases with no gene match: 8. Germline CDR1 and CDR2: SGHVT and SQSDAQ. The CDR3 is 15 residues long. In DNA form, the CDR3 reads TGTGCCAGCAGCCGCCGAGGACAGGGGGCGAATGGCTACACCTTC. Amino acids: CASSRRGQGANGYTF.

The chain recombines TRBV5-4 with TRBJ2-5, with TRBD1 matching over 9 bases. The CDR3 covers 18 residues. The junction had 10 bases not matched to a gene; V was cut back by 0 bases and J by 1 base. The germline V gene encodes CDR1 SGHNT and CDR2 YYREEE (reference sequence). CDR3 protein: CASSLDPGTGFSQETQYF. In DNA form, the CDR3 reads TGTGCCAGCAGCTTGGATCCCGGGACAGGGTTTAGCCAAGAGACCCAGTACTTC. Full variable domain (rest looked up from reference TRBV5-4 and TRBJ2-5): ETGVTQSPTHLIKTRGQQVTLRCSSQSGHNTVSWYQQALGQGPQFIFQYYREEENGRGNFPPRFSGLQFPNYSSELNVNALELDDSALYLCASSLDPGTGFSQETQYFGPGTRLLVL.

In the case of this clonotype: The CDR3 does not end in the conserved phenylalanine or tryptophan, so this is likely a read error. The chain recombines TRBV7-2 with TRBJ1-2; unclear D gene. CDR3 size: 18 residues. Germline lookup yields CDR1 SGHTA and CDR2 FQGNSA. The CDR3 DNA sequence: TGTGCCAGCAGCTTAGGATTAGGGTTCGAGGTCGCTAACTATGACTACACCGTC. As protein: CASSLGLGFEVANYDYTV.

V usage is TRBV20-1 and J usage is TRBJ1-2, with 10 bases aligning to TRBD1. V was pared by 3 bases and J by 6 bases, with 4 bases of the junction left unmatched. The CDR3 is 13 residues long. CDR1 DFQATT and CDR2 SNEGSKA come from the germline V gene (reference sequence). CDR3 sequence: CSARTGGLDGYTF. The CDR3 region has the DNA TGCAGTGCTAGGACAGGGGGCCTCGATGGCTACACCTTC.

This clonotype has only a few counts. This sequence joins TRBV18 and TRBJ2-2; D is perhaps TRBD1 (5 bases). Trimming left V 2 bases short and J 3 bases short, with 16 bases between. CDR3 size: 17 residues. CDR1 is KGHSH, CDR2 LQKENI, per germline. DNA of the CDR3: TGTGCCAGCTCACCAAGGACATTCGATCTCTACACCGGGGAGCTGTTTTTT. The encoded protein is CASSPRTFDLYTGELFF.

This rearrangement joins TRBV6-5 to TRBJ2-2, with TRBD2 matching 7 bases. CDR3 length equals 13 residues. V trimming: 4 bases; J trimming: 9 bases; junction bases outside the gene matches: 5. The germline V gene has CDR1 MNHEY and CDR2 SVGAGI. For the CDR3, the DNA is TGTGCCAGCAGTTGGGGAGGGGAGAGGGAGCTGTTTTTT. Amino acids: CASSWGGERELFF.

This clonotype appeared a few times. The chain joins TRBV27 to TRBJ1-6; tentatively, D is TRBD1 (5 bases). CDR3 length: 13 residues. Germline CDR1 is MNHEY and CDR2 is SMNVEV (reference sequence). Trimming removed 7 bases from V and 14 bases from J, with 18 bases in between. The CDR3 DNA reads TGTGCCAGCATGGGGGAAGGACGGAAAGCCCTCCACTTT. Translating it yields CASMGEGRKALHF.

This clonotype was counted many times. The CDR3 sequence: CASSLREFELFF. The CDR3 DNA follows: TGTGCCAGCAGTCTTAGGGAGTTTGAACTGTTTTTT. The chain combines TRBV7-9 with TRBJ1-4; no clear D gene. Deletions cut 6 bases from V and 12 bases from J, with 14 bases between. The CDR3 is made up of 12 amino acids. The V gene's germline CDR1 is SEHNR and CDR2 FQNEAQ (reference sequence).

This clonotype was counted between two and nine times. V is TRBV6-5 and J is TRBJ2-7; D not resolved. Germline V gene data show CDR1 as MNHEY and CDR2 as SVGAGI. This CDR3 region has 15 residues. Trimming cost V 6 bases and J 0 bases, with 15 bases left between them. CDR3 loop: CASSDMFGLSYEQYF. CDR3 sequence (DNA): TGTGCCAGCAGCGACATGTTCGGGCTCTCCTACGAGCAGTACTTC.

J is TRBJ2-2 and V is TRBV10-3, with no clear D. This CDR3 region has 13 residues. CDR1 and CDR2 from the germline V gene are ENHRY and SYGVKD. V was shortened by 0 bases and J by 8 bases, with 7 bases between the two germline ends. CDR3 sequence (DNA): TGTGCCATCAGTGAGTCGGTCGGTGGGGAGCTGTTTTTT. Translated: CAISESVGGELFF.

The chain has TRBV5-1 and TRBJ2-1, with TRBD2 matching 8 bases. J gave up 3 bases and V 4 bases, and 9 bases lay outside the gene matches. This CDR3 has 16 residues. The V gene's germline CDR1 is SGHRS and CDR2 YFSETQ. CDR3 sequence: CASSAGGGGLYNEQFF. CDR3 in DNA: TGCGCCAGCAGCGCCGGGGGGGGAGGTCTCTACAATGAGCAGTTCTTC.

The V call is TRBV29-1, the J call TRBJ2-1, with 15 bases identical to TRBD2. J was trimmed by 0 bases and V by 4 bases; bases with no gene match: 4. Looked up from germline, CDR1 is SQVTM and CDR2 is ANQGSEA. The CDR3 spans 17 residues. DNA for the CDR3: TGCAGCGTTGGGGGACTAGCGGGGGGTCACTCCTACAATGAGCAGTTCTTC. This gives the protein CSVGGLAGGHSYNEQFF.

This clonotype was recorded at least ten times. This chain links TRBV7-2 with TRBJ1-2, with D possibly TRBD1 on 5 matching bases. The germline V gene encodes CDR1 SGHTA and CDR2 FQGNSA. This CDR3 has 17 residues. V was shortened by 1 base and J by 0 bases, with 15 bases between the two germline ends. The CDR3 sequence is CASSLGVFGAPNYGYTF. The CDR3 DNA reads TGTGCCAGCAGCTTAGGGGTCTTCGGGGCCCCTAACTATGGCTACACCTTC.

The chain recombines TRBV6-5 with TRBJ2-7; 7 bases agree with TRBD2. V lost 2 bases and J lost 4; bases outside the gene matches: 5. There are 14 residues in the CDR3. Germline CDR1 reads MNHEY; CDR2 reads SVGAGI. The DNA for the CDR3 is TGTGCCAGCAGTTACACGGGGGGAGGATACGAGCAGTACTTC. Protein sequence: CASSYTGGGYEQYF.

The V gene is TRBV12-3 or TRBV12-4, the J gene TRBJ2-2; D unclear. Trimming cost V 3 bases and J 2 bases, with 7 bases left between them. The CDR3 totals 14 residues. As DNA, the CDR3 is TGTGCCAGCAGTTTGACAATTAACACCGGGGAGCTGTTTTTT. Amino acids: CASSLTINTGELFF.

In this sample, this clonotype turned up a few times. The V and J genes are TRBV27 and TRBJ1-4; D not certain. Germline CDR1 is MNHEY and CDR2 is SMNVEV (reference sequence). V lost 3 bases to trimming and J lost 8 bases, with 16 bases between them. This CDR3 is 15 amino acids long. The CDR3 DNA is TGTGCCAGCAGTTTCTCGAGGAGGATTGGCGAAAAACTGTTTTTT. Translated: CASSFSRRIGEKLFF.